In this sample, the clone carrying this T cell receptor beta chain is medium-sized. V was clipped by 4 bases and J by 0 bases, with 10 bases between them. Germline CDR1 reads MNHNS; CDR2 reads SASEGT. The CDR3 consists of 15 residues. MiXCR, applied by TCRdb to the 5' RACE reads, yields one record per CDR3 protein. The data contain 20,000 to 25,000 distinct CDR3 sequences, around 30% of them singletons. Specimen: tumor-infiltrating naive CD4+ T cells sorted from the breast tumor. The sample's subset: naive CD4+ T cells, CD4+CD45RA+CD25-. This clonotype was sampled from a female donor with breast cancer. The rearrangement uses TRBV6-1 and TRBJ1-5, with unresolved D. CDR3 bases: TGTGCCAGCAGTGTTACTGGCTCTAGCAATCAGCCCCAGCATTTT. Translated, it gives CASSVTGSSNQPQHF.